These T cell receptor beta chains were read from a single sample in a study of CD8 T cells in Susac syndrome. MiXCR was run by TCRdb on the immunoSEQ multiplex PCR reads, yielding one entry per CDR3 protein. This sample yields around 170,000 distinct CDR3 sequences, of which roughly 94% are seen a single time; 0.15% to 0.2% belongs to the top ten. Sample: CD8+ T cells from PBMCs. Receptors originate from a human donor with Susac syndrome. Both conserved end residues are part of each CDR3. Each record gives: clone size, J gene, D gene, V gene, CDR3 DNA, CDR3 protein. D genes are given only for firm matches. Size tells how often a clone was seen (once, few, many) or the class of an expanded clone, and some rows leave it out.

size: NA; J: TRBJ2-1; D: NA; V: TRBV27; DNA: TGTGCCAGCAGTTTATATCTAGGCAGGGACTCCTACAATGAGCAGTTCTTC; CDR3: CASSLYLGRDSYNEQFF
size: NA; J: TRBJ2-1; D: NA; V: TRBV7-9; DNA: TGTGCCAGCAGCTTATCGACGGTGGGTGGGTTCTTC; CDR3: CASSLSTVGGFF
size: few; J: TRBJ2-1; D: TRBD2; V: TRBV19; DNA: TGTGCCAGTAGTCCGGGGGGAAGCTCCTACAATGAGCAGTTCTTC; CDR3: CASSPGGSSYNEQFF
size: NA; J: TRBJ2-1; D: TRBD2; V: TRBV20-1; DNA: TGCAGTGCTAGGACGTTAGGACTAGCGGGAGTCGATGAGCAGTTCTTC; CDR3: CSARTLGLAGVDEQFF
size: NA; J: TRBJ2-2; D: NA; V: TRBV3-1; DNA: TGTGCCAGCAGCCAAGTGGACAGAGGGGAGCTGTTTTTT; CDR3: CASSQVDRGELFF
size: NA; J: TRBJ2-2; D: NA; V: TRBV2; DNA: TGTGCCAGCAGTAGACCAGGGAACACCGGGGAGCTGTTTTTT; CDR3: CASSRPGNTGELFF
size: NA; J: TRBJ2-7; D: NA; V: TRBV19; DNA: TGTGCCAGTAGTATAGATCCAGACAGGGGAAGCAGCGGGGGACCGTACGAGCAGTACTTC; CDR3: CASSIDPDRGSSGGPYEQYF
size: NA; J: TRBJ1-5; D: TRBD1; V: TRBV20-1; DNA: TGCAGTGCTAGAGTACAGGGGGCCTATCAGCCCCAGCATTTT; CDR3: CSARVQGAYQPQHF
size: once; J: TRBJ2-1; D: NA; V: TRBV20-1; DNA: TGCAGTGCTAGAGATGTGGCACCAATTGAGCAGTTCTTC; CDR3: CSARDVAPIEQFF
size: NA; J: TRBJ1-1; D: NA; V: TRBV7-9; DNA: TGTGCCAGCAGCTTAGCGACCATTGAAGCTTTCTTT; CDR3: CASSLATIEAFF
size: NA; J: TRBJ2-1; D: TRBD2; V: TRBV7-9; DNA: TGTGCCAGCAGCCCTCCTAGCGGGAGCTTCAATGAGCAGTTCTTC; CDR3: CASSPPSGSFNEQFF
size: NA; J: TRBJ1-2; D: TRBD1; V: TRBV5-4; DNA: TGTGCCAGCAGTCAGGACAGGGCGAACTATGGCTACACCTTC; CDR3: CASSQDRANYGYTF
size: NA; J: TRBJ2-1; D: NA; V: TRBV12-3/TRBV12-4; DNA: TGTGCCAGCGGGCAGGATATCAGGAACAATGAGCAGTTCTTC; CDR3: CASGQDIRNNEQFF
size: once; J: TRBJ1-1; D: NA; V: TRBV6-6; DNA: TGTGCCAGCAGTAAACCAGAACAGGGTGAAGCTTTCTTT; CDR3: CASSKPEQGEAFF
size: NA; J: TRBJ1-1; D: TRBD1; V: TRBV11-2; DNA: TGTGCCAGCAGCTTAGTCGGCAGGGGGCGAAGGAACACTGAAGCTTTCTTT; CDR3: CASSLVGRGRRNTEAFF
size: NA; J: TRBJ2-7; D: TRBD2; V: TRBV7-3; DNA: TGTGCCAGCAGCTCATCCGGGACTAGCGGGATTGGGGAGCAGTACTTC; CDR3: CASSSSGTSGIGEQYF
size: NA; J: TRBJ2-1; D: NA; V: TRBV30; DNA: TGTGCCTGGAGTAGAGGTCTAGCAGGCGATGAGCAGTTCTTC; CDR3: CAWSRGLAGDEQFF
size: NA; J: TRBJ2-7; D: TRBD2; V: TRBV23-1; DNA: TGCGCCAGCAGTCATTCTGGCGGGAGTTACGAGCAGTACTTC; CDR3: CASSHSGGSYEQYF
size: NA; J: TRBJ1-2; D: TRBD1; V: TRBV30; DNA: TGTGCCTTTGACAGGGATGTCTATGGCTACACCTTC; CDR3: CAFDRDVYGYTF
size: NA; J: TRBJ2-7; D: NA; V: TRBV29-1; DNA: TGCAGCGTGCGCATAGGGACCTCCTACGAGCAGTACTTC; CDR3: CSVRIGTSYEQYF
size: NA; J: TRBJ2-2; D: NA; V: TRBV6-5; DNA: TGTGCCAGCAGTTACTCGATTCCCAGCCTCACCGGGGAGCTGTTTTTT; CDR3: CASSYSIPSLTGELFF
size: NA; J: TRBJ1-4; D: NA; V: TRBV9; DNA: TGTGCCAGCGGAGGAACCAACGGTAATGAAAAACTGTTTTTT; CDR3: CASGGTNGNEKLFF
size: NA; J: TRBJ2-1; D: NA; V: TRBV28; DNA: TGTGCCAGCAGCCTCCCTTGGGTCGGTGAGCAGTTCTTC; CDR3: CASSLPWVGEQFF
size: NA; J: TRBJ2-7; D: TRBD1; V: TRBV6-2/TRBV6-3; DNA: TGTGCCAGCAGTTGGTTTGGGACAGGCCTATCCTACGAGCAGTACTTC; CDR3: CASSWFGTGLSYEQYF
size: NA; J: TRBJ2-1; D: NA; V: TRBV7-9; DNA: TGTGCCAGCAGCTTAGCGCATGGGTTAGGGATAAATGAGCAGTTCTTC; CDR3: CASSLAHGLGINEQFF
size: NA; J: TRBJ2-3; D: TRBD2; V: TRBV30; DNA: TGTGCCGGACTAGCGGGGTTCACAGATACGCAGTATTTT; CDR3: CAGLAGFTDTQYF
size: NA; J: TRBJ1-2; D: NA; V: TRBV19; DNA: TGTGCCAGTGCCAAAAACCAGGACTATGGCTACACCTTC; CDR3: CASAKNQDYGYTF
size: NA; J: TRBJ2-3; D: TRBD2; V: TRBV10-2; DNA: TGCGCCAGCAGTGAGTTAGCGGGGGGGCAAAATACGCAGTATTTT; CDR3: CASSELAGGQNTQYF
size: NA; J: TRBJ2-7; D: TRBD2; V: TRBV12-3/TRBV12-4; DNA: TGTGCCAGCAGTTTAACAAGCGGGAGGGCCGCCTACGAGCAGTACTTC; CDR3: CASSLTSGRAAYEQYF
size: once; J: TRBJ2-7; D: TRBD2; V: TRBV20-1; DNA: TGCAGTGCTAGAGATCACTTGGGACTAGCGGGTTACGAGCAGTACTTC; CDR3: CSARDHLGLAGYEQYF
size: NA; J: TRBJ2-5; D: NA; V: TRBV9; DNA: TGTGCCAGCAGCCCGGGCATTGGAGGAGTGGAGACCCAGTACTTC; CDR3: CASSPGIGGVETQYF
size: NA; J: TRBJ2-7; D: TRBD1; V: TRBV28; DNA: TGTGCCAGCAGACTGGGACAGGGGGTCTACGAGCAGTACTTC; CDR3: CASRLGQGVYEQYF
size: NA; J: TRBJ2-1; D: NA; V: TRBV2; DNA: TGTGCCAGCAGTGGAGGGGCTTACAATGAGCAGTTCTTC; CDR3: CASSGGAYNEQFF
size: NA; J: TRBJ2-1; D: TRBD1; V: TRBV12-3/TRBV12-4; DNA: TGTGCCAGCTCTTTAGATACAGGGGGATACAATGAGCAGTTCTTC; CDR3: CASSLDTGGYNEQFF
size: NA; J: TRBJ1-3; D: NA; V: TRBV14; DNA: TGTGCCAGCAGCCCGGACAGTTACCCGGAAGACACCATATATTTT; CDR3: CASSPDSYPEDTIYF
size: NA; J: TRBJ1-5; D: NA; V: TRBV6-5; DNA: TGTGCCAGCTCTCCAGCGCACGGCAATCAGCCCCAGCATTTT; CDR3: CASSPAHGNQPQHF
size: few; J: TRBJ1-5; D: TRBD1; V: TRBV9; DNA: TGTGCCAGCAGCCCGGGACAGGGGATTCAGCCCCAGCATTTT; CDR3: CASSPGQGIQPQHF
size: NA; J: TRBJ1-1; D: TRBD1; V: TRBV12-3/TRBV12-4; DNA: TGTGCCAGCAGTCCCACAGGGGAGACTGAAGCTTTCTTT; CDR3: CASSPTGETEAFF
size: once; J: TRBJ2-2; D: NA; V: TRBV2; DNA: TGTGCCAGCAGGATCGAGTTGGGCGGGGAGCTGTTTTTT; CDR3: CASRIELGGELFF
size: once; J: TRBJ2-3; D: NA; V: TRBV6-5; DNA: TGTGCCAGCAGTTACATGGGAACTAGCACAGATACGCAGTATTTT; CDR3: CASSYMGTSTDTQYF
size: NA; J: TRBJ2-3; D: NA; V: TRBV12-3/TRBV12-4; DNA: TGTGCCAGCAGTTTGGAGCGGAACACAGATACGCAGTATTTT; CDR3: CASSLERNTDTQYF
size: once; J: TRBJ2-7; D: NA; V: TRBV21-1; DNA: TGTGCCAGTCCGACAGGATGCTACGAGCAGTACTTC; CDR3: CASPTGCYEQYF
size: NA; J: TRBJ2-2; D: TRBD1; V: TRBV24-1; DNA: TGTGCCACCAGTGAGGACAGGGGAGGGGAGCTGTTTTTT; CDR3: CATSEDRGGELFF
size: NA; J: TRBJ1-2; D: NA; V: TRBV20-1; DNA: TGCAGTGCTAGTGGGGAATTCCGTGGCTACACCTTC; CDR3: CSASGEFRGYTF
size: few; J: TRBJ2-3; D: TRBD2; V: TRBV27; DNA: TGTGCCAGCAGTTTATTAGCGGGGGGAAACACAGATACGCAGTATTTT; CDR3: CASSLLAGGNTDTQYF
size: NA; J: TRBJ1-1; D: NA; V: TRBV7-9; DNA: TGTGCCAGCAGCTACTCGCGGGCTCTGAACACTGAAGCTTTCTTT; CDR3: CASSYSRALNTEAFF
size: NA; J: TRBJ2-3; D: NA; V: TRBV24-1; DNA: TGTGCCACTCAGGGATGGGAATTCGATACGCAGTATTTT; CDR3: CATQGWEFDTQYF
size: NA; J: TRBJ2-7; D: NA; V: TRBV12-5; DNA: TGTGCTAGTGGTTTACAAGTGGAGCAGTACTTC; CDR3: CASGLQVEQYF
size: NA; J: TRBJ1-2; D: NA; V: TRBV6-5; DNA: TGTGCCAGCAGTTACTCACATGAGGGTGTTGATGGCTACACCTTC; CDR3: CASSYSHEGVDGYTF
size: NA; J: TRBJ1-2; D: NA; V: TRBV5-1; DNA: TGCGCCAGCAGCGAGAACAGGGAGTGGGGCTACACCTTC; CDR3: CASSENREWGYTF